One and the same sample provided the 23 T cell receptor beta chains below, sequenced in a study of T-cell memory formation after mild COVID-19. TCRdb re-called the 5' RACE reads with MiXCR, one entry per CDR3 protein. The table has a few hundred thousand distinct CDR3 sequences, 20% to 25% seen once; the top ten hold about 12%. Specimen: PBMCs or a T cell subset sorted from them (not recorded which). The receptors originated from an adult woman who had mild COVID-19 (a few samples of this study predate the infection). Cell type and time point are not known.

The chain employs TRBV9 and TRBJ2-7; D gene ambiguous. Germline values: CDR1 SGDLS, CDR2 YYNGEE. The CDR3 runs to 15 residues. Trimming left V 0 bases short and J 0 bases short, with 10 bases between. In DNA form, the CDR3 reads TGTGCCAGCAGCGTAGATCCAACCATCTCCTACGAGCAGTACTTC. It encodes CASSVDPTISYEQYF.

J is TRBJ1-2 and V is TRBV27; D unresolved. V was pared by 6 bases and J by 4 bases, with 15 bases between. The CDR3 length is 14 residues. The germline V gene encodes CDR1 MNHEY and CDR2 SMNVEV (reference sequence). The CDR3 DNA is TGTGCCAGCAGATCCGGGAAGTTTCCCTATGGCTACACCTTC. Translated, it gives CASRSGKFPYGYTF.

This clonotype appeared once. This sequence joins TRBV7-9 and TRBJ2-3, with TRBD2 matching 11 bases. CDR1 SEHNR and CDR2 FQNEAQ come from the germline V gene (reference sequence). The CDR3 runs 18 residues. With 5 bases clipped from V and 0 bases from J, the junction kept 10 bases outside the gene matches. The CDR3 DNA reads TGTGCCAGCAGCACCGGGACTAGCGGAGCTATAAGCACAGATACGCAGTATTTT. Protein product: CASSTGTSGAISTDTQYF. The full variable domain, with the rest looked up from reference TRBV7-9 and TRBJ2-3, is DTGVSQNPRHKITKRGQNVTFRCDPISEHNRLYWYRQTLGQGPEFLTYFQNEAQLEKSRLLSDRFSAERPKGSFSTLEIQRTEQGDSAMYLCASSTGTSGAISTDTQYFGPGTRLTVL.

This chain links TRBV27 with TRBJ2-1; D possibly corresponds to TRBD2 (6 bases). Germline V gives CDR1 MNHEY, CDR2 SMNVEV (reference sequence). CDR3 length: 11 amino acids. V shed 6 bases and J shed 10 bases, with 10 bases lying between them. The CDR3 bases are TGTGCCAGCAGACTAGCACAAGAGCAGTTCTTC. This sequence encodes CASRLAQEQFF.

The chain joins TRBV12-3 or TRBV12-4 to TRBJ1-5; D uncertain. There are 13 residues in the CDR3. The germline V and J ends were trimmed by 3 bases and 1 base, with 4 bases remaining between them. The DNA of the CDR3 is TGTGCCAGCAGTTTCGTGAGCAATCAGCCCCAGCATTTT. This translates into CASSFVSNQPQHF.

The chain combines TRBV4-3 with TRBJ2-3; perhaps TRBD2 as D (6 bases). Germline values: CDR1 LGHNA, CDR2 YSLEER. V lost 0 bases and J 3 bases, leaving 19 bases between the germline ends. The CDR3 length is 18 residues. CDR3 residues: CASSQDGSWDLGTDTQYF. The CDR3, as DNA: TGCGCCAGCAGCCAAGATGGGTCCTGGGACTTGGGGACAGATACGCAGTATTTT.

This clonotype was observed a few times. This sequence joins TRBV4-3 and TRBJ2-1; possible D gene TRBD2, 5 bases. Trimming removed 8 bases at V and 4 bases at J, with 12 bases between. This CDR3 is 13 amino acids long. Germline-derived CDR1 and CDR2 are LGHNA and YSLEER. For the CDR3, the DNA is TGCGCCAGCGGGCTTACTAGTTACAATGAGCAGTTCTTC. Translating gives CASGLTSYNEQFF.

This chain uses TRBV7-6 with TRBJ2-1; possibly TRBD1 or TRBD2 for D (6 bases each). The V end lost 5 bases, the J end lost 3 bases, and 14 bases lay between the germline ends. The CDR3 runs 15 residues. Germline V gives CDR1 SGHVS, CDR2 FNYEAQ. In nucleotides, the CDR3 is TGTGCCAGCAGCCGTTGGGGGGCTAGCTACAATGAGCAGTTCTTC. It is translated as CASSRWGASYNEQFF.

This clonotype was found a few times. This chain connects TRBV6-2 or TRBV6-3 to TRBJ2-1; the D is unclear. Germline CDR1 reads MNHEY; CDR2 reads SVGEGT. The CDR3 totals 14 residues. Between the trimmed V and J ends, which lost 1 base and 10 bases, there was a span of 14 bases. The CDR3 protein is CASSYFGPILEQFF. In nucleotides, the CDR3 is TGTGCCAGCAGTTACTTCGGGCCCATCCTGGAGCAGTTCTTC.

The J gene is TRBJ2-3, the V gene TRBV9; possible D gene TRBD2, 5 bases. V was shortened by 6 bases and J by 0 bases, with 14 bases between the two germline ends. The germline CDR1 and CDR2 sequences are SGDLS and YYNGEE. The CDR3 loop spans 15 amino acids. The CDR3 protein is CASNRGSASTDTQYF. DNA of the CDR3: TGTGCCAGCAATCGGGGAAGCGCTAGCACAGATACGCAGTATTTT.

This clonotype was observed many times. The V gene is TRBV5-1, the J gene TRBJ2-3; perhaps TRBD1 as D (7 bases). Trimming removed 4 bases from V and 8 bases from J, with 20 bases in between. Germline V gene data show CDR1 as SGHRS and CDR2 as YFSETQ. This CDR3 is 15 amino acids long. The CDR3 region is CASSESLSGGSTQYF. The CDR3 bases are TGCGCCAGCAGCGAATCCCTCTCAGGGGGGTCTACGCAGTATTTT.

This clonotype was found a few times. The chain has TRBV29-1 and TRBJ2-3, with TRBD2 identical over 8 bases. The CDR3 totals 14 residues. CDR1 and CDR2 from the germline V gene are SQVTM and ANQGSEA. J was trimmed by 3 bases and V by 4 bases; bases with no gene match: 6. The CDR3 nucleotides read TGCAGCGTTGCATTTGGCGGGGGGACAGATACGCAGTATTTT. Protein product: CSVAFGGGTDTQYF.

This clonotype was counted a few times. The rearrangement uses TRBV12-3 or TRBV12-4 and TRBJ2-7; D unclear. The CDR3 extends over 14 amino acids. V shed 8 bases and J shed 5 bases, with 19 bases lying between them. The CDR3 protein is CASAPAEVFDEQYF. DNA of the CDR3: TGTGCCAGCGCCCCCGCAGAAGTATTTGACGAGCAGTACTTC.

The rearrangement joins TRBV20-1 to TRBJ2-1; a possible D gene is TRBD2 (6 bases). Trimming pared 5 bases from V and 0 bases from J, leaving 11 bases between. This CDR3 spans 14 amino acids. Per germline, CDR1 DFQATT and CDR2 SNEGSKA (reference sequence). The CDR3 region has the DNA TGCAGTGCTGCGGGGCAATCCTCCTACAATGAGCAGTTCTTC. This gives the protein CSAAGQSSYNEQFF.

The chain couples TRBV20-1 to TRBJ2-5; D uncertain. Germline V gives CDR1 DFQATT, CDR2 SNEGSKA (reference sequence). This CDR3 comprises 13 residues. Trimming removed 0 bases from V and 5 bases from J, with 10 bases in between. In DNA form, the CDR3 reads TGCAGTGCTAGAGAGGTAGTAGGGGAGACCCAGTACTTC. Protein: CSAREVVGETQYF.

The chain is built from TRBV23-1 and TRBJ2-4; 7 nucleotides agree with TRBD1. TRBV23-1 is labeled an ORF, and its function is uncertain. The CDR3 extends over 17 amino acids. V lost 8 bases and J lost 0; bases outside the gene matches: 13. CDR3 DNA: TGCGCCAGCTCCACCGGGACAGACCCTATAGCCAAAAACATTCAGTACTTC. It yields the protein CASSTGTDPIAKNIQYF.

This clonotype was counted only a few times. The chain recombines TRBV5-4 with TRBJ2-7; TRBD1 aligns across 9 bases. Germline CDR1 SGHNT, CDR2 YYREEE (reference sequence). This CDR3 has 13 amino acids. Germline trimming cut 7 bases from V and 5 bases from J; bases unmatched to any gene: 7. In DNA, the CDR3 is TGTGCCAGCCGGGACAGGGCCGACCACGAGCAGTACTTC. Translating it yields CASRDRADHEQYF.

This clonotype has just a few counts. The chain joins TRBV5-1 to TRBJ2-3, with TRBD2 matching over 9 bases. The CDR3 loop spans 15 amino acids. Germline CDR1 is SGHRS and CDR2 is YFSETQ. Unmatched junction bases numbered 7, after V lost 6 bases and J lost 2 bases. CDR3 residues: CASKLAGVVTDTQYF. CDR3 sequence (DNA): TGCGCCAGCAAGTTAGCGGGAGTCGTCACAGATACGCAGTATTTT.

This clonotype was counted at least ten times. The chain is built from TRBV5-1 and TRBJ2-1, with D tentatively TRBD2 (5 bases). The V gene's germline CDR1 is SGHRS and CDR2 YFSETQ. V was pared by 4 bases and J by 4 bases, with 18 bases between. The CDR3 is 16 amino acids. CDR3 in amino acids: CASSTGLRVEYNEQFF. In DNA, the CDR3 is TGCGCCAGCAGCACGGGGTTGAGGGTGGAATACAATGAGCAGTTCTTC.

This clonotype was observed at least ten times. The chain has TRBV7-3 and TRBJ2-5; D gene uncertain. Trimming stripped 5 bases from V and 5 bases from J, with 12 bases between. This CDR3 region has 13 residues. Germline assignment: CDR1 SGHTA and CDR2 FQGTGA. The CDR3 region is CASSPDRFETQYF. The CDR3 DNA reads TGTGCCAGCAGCCCCGACCGGTTCGAGACCCAGTACTTC.

This clonotype was counted between two and nine times. The V and J genes are TRBV20-1 and TRBJ1-6; 7 bases agree with TRBD1. Germline V gene sequence: CDR1 DFQATT, CDR2 SNEGSKA (reference sequence). Trimming removed 2 bases from V and 4 bases from J; junction bases left unmatched: 5. The CDR3 spans 15 residues. The CDR3 DNA sequence: TGCAGTGCTAGATACAGGGGCGAGTATAATTCACCCCTCCACTTT. Translated: CSARYRGEYNSPLHF.

This clonotype appeared a few times. The chain is built from TRBV12-3 or TRBV12-4 and TRBJ2-5, with 8 bases fitting TRBD1. This CDR3 region has 14 residues. Trimming at V came to 5 bases and at J to 7 bases, leaving 9 bases not matched to a gene. CDR3 loop: CASSPHPGQGTQYF. The CDR3, as DNA: TGTGCCAGCAGTCCACACCCCGGACAGGGGACCCAGTACTTC.

The chain couples TRBV12-3 or TRBV12-4 to TRBJ2-2; D is tentatively TRBD1 or TRBD2 (5 bases each). Trimming stripped 7 bases from V and 4 bases from J, with 19 bases between. The CDR3 is made up of 16 amino acids. The CDR3 sequence: CASTTAGGGGTGELFF. As DNA, the CDR3 is TGTGCCAGCACCACCGCGGGTGGGGGTGGCACCGGGGAGCTGTTTTTT.